This T cell receptor (beta chain) appears in the sequencing data of a study of blood T cell repertoires in COVID-19. Study-level background: Specimens from acute and convalescent COVID-19 originated in the United States, Italy and Spain. PBMCs, B-cell-depleted T cells, or T cells provided the cDNA or gDNA that made up the material.

Per the original data handling: The authors estimated nucleated cell counts from reference gene primer amplification. Profiled with immunoSEQ multiplex PCR; TCRdb holds only in-frame clones, not every one. That table furnishes V, J and clone size, whereas the DNA furnished D and trimming. The sample has 80,000 or so clones; roughly 90% are singletons. The CDR3 is 11 residues long. V was shortened by 1 base and J by 7 bases, with 3 bases between the two germline ends. Per germline, CDR1 MDHEN and CDR2 SYDVKM. Sequenced sample: peripheral blood. The chain is built from TRBV28 and TRBJ2-3; D remains unclear. The clonotype originates from a man in his fifties with acute or convalescent COVID-19. This chain's CDR3 is CASSLSNTQYF. The CDR3 DNA reads as TGTGCCAGCAGTTTATCCAATACGCAGTATTTT.